This TCR beta chain originates from a study of graft-versus-host responses after intestinal transplantation. A single count supports this clone. Its target is not known. Method: immunoSEQ multiplex PCR; TCRdb's copy keeps in-frame clones and lacks some. The table lists approximately 99,000 clones, 91% of them singletons, with 0.18% in the top ten. Germline CDR1 and CDR2: MGHRA and YSYEKL. V was clipped by 4 bases and J by 6 bases; unmatched bases: 4. This CDR3 has 16 residues. The TCR originated in a human donor who was the organ donor for an intestinal transplant. The chain employs TRBV4-1 and TRBJ1-6; 12 bases are a match to TRBD1. The source was unstimulated CD4+ T cells sorted from spleen or lymph node cells, collected before transplant. In nucleotides, the CDR3 is TGCGCCAGCAGCCCCGGGGACAGGGGGCCTAATTCACCCCTCCACTTT. Amino acids: CASSPGDRGPNSPLHF.